This TCR beta chain comes out of a study of vaccination and CD4 T cells after COVID-19. About the research overall: The post-COVID sampling time was a median about 98 days after diagnosis, ranging from 35 to 161. Study conclusions and caveats: A comparatively limited set of convalescent patients was examined, with no early post-infection timepoints.

The study sequenced cultured CD4+ T cell DNA using the Oncomine TCR Beta short-read assay. From the PCR reads, TCRdb called clonotypes with MiXCR, one entry per CDR3 protein. Of about 26,000 distinct CDR3 sequences listed, roughly 52% were seen once; the top ten hold about 28%. CDR3 length: 15 residues. Germline V gives CDR1 DFQATT, CDR2 SNEGSKA (reference sequence). V shed 2 bases, J shed 6 bases, and the junction held 10 bases outside the gene matches. This clonotype appeared a single time. Its antigen is not known. Sample treatment: roughly 10-day PBMC culture with coronavirus spike peptide pools or control peptides (ViraFEST assay). T cells were expanded with peptide pools, and expanded clonotypes were identified by TCR sequencing.

This TCR came from a human donor who received a COVID-19 vaccine. This specimen was CD4+ T cells from blood, cultured in vitro, taken before SARS-CoV-2 vaccination. The gene calls are TRBV20-1 and TRBJ2-7, with 10 bases identical to TRBD2. The CDR3 bases are TGCAGTGCTAGACAGAGCGGGGGGGCCTCGCTCGAGCAGTACTTC. Amino acid sequence: CSARQSGGASLEQYF.